The 12 T cell receptor beta chains listed next were all sequenced from one sample in a study of CXCR3-negative and CXCR3-positive naive CD8 T cells. The libraries of TRB cDNA were constructed through 5' RACE using UMI labels. TCRdb re-called the 5' RACE reads and shows each CDR3 protein once, DNA omitted. The sample is made up of roughly 130,000 distinct CDR3 sequences, and the top ten hold around 0.62% of it. Study-level results: Naive cells positive for CXCR3 carried more hydrophobic TRB CDR3s than CXCR3-negative ones.

These receptors have no known antigen. Source material: naive CXCR3+ CD8+ T cells from blood. Noted subset: CD45RO-CCR7+CD27+CD95- naive CD8+ T cells expressing CXCR3 (TNR3+). The receptors were sampled from a human donor in good health. Some clones in this sample may be carry-over from other donors' samples.

The chain couples TRBV15 to TRBJ1-5; TCRdb names TRBD1, which stays unverified in the absence of DNA. The CDR3 totals 15 residues. Germline values: CDR1 LNHNV, CDR2 YYDKDF (reference sequence). The CDR3 protein is CATSGDRVRNQPQHF.

The chain uses TRBV7-9 and TRBJ2-2. Germline CDR1 reads SEHNR; CDR2 reads FQNEAQ (reference sequence). The CDR3 contains 17 residues. The chain's CDR3 is CASSLAMVKVDSGELFF.

V is TRBV5-1 and J is TRBJ2-5. Germline-derived CDR1 and CDR2 are SGHRS and YFSETQ. This CDR3 spans 14 amino acids. CDR3 sequence: CASSLGPAQETQYF.

The chain carries TRBV7-6 and TRBJ2-2; checking the TCRdb D call of TRBD1 is not possible without DNA. This CDR3 comprises 14 residues. Germline V gene data show CDR1 as SGHVS and CDR2 as FNYEAQ. The CDR3 here is CASSAGQITGELFF. The variable domain in full, completed from reference TRBV7-6 and TRBJ2-2, reads GAGVSQSPRYKVTKRGQDVALRCDPISGHVSLYWYRQALGQGPEFLTYFNYEAQQDKSGLPNDRFSAERPEGSISTLTIQRTEQRDSAMYRCASSAGQITGELFFGEGSRLTVL.

The V and J genes are TRBV5-1 and TRBJ1-1; TCRdb's D call of TRBD1 is untestable without DNA. CDR1 is SGHRS, CDR2 YFSETQ, per germline. CDR3 length: 13 residues. The CDR3 is CASSMTGYTEAFF.

The chain carries TRBV6-2 or TRBV6-3 and TRBJ2-3; the TRBD2 assignment by TCRdb is unverifiable without DNA. This CDR3 is built from 14 residues. Germline CDR1 and CDR2: MNHEY and SVGEGT. The CDR3 protein is CASSPLAGGDTQYF.

This chain joins TRBV29-1 and TRBJ2-7; the D call of TRBD1 rests on TCRdb alone, since no DNA is present to check it. The germline V gene encodes CDR1 SQVTM and CDR2 ANQGSEA. The CDR3 runs 12 residues. CDR3 region: CSVVTGAQEQYF.

The rearrangement links TRBV12-3 or TRBV12-4 to TRBJ2-5; TCRdb's assignment of TRBD1 cannot be checked, as there is no DNA. This CDR3 is built from 14 residues. This chain's CDR3 is CASSPTGQQETQYF.

The genes are TRBV6-6 and TRBJ2-1; there is no DNA to check the TCRdb D call of TRBD2. CDR1 MNHNY and CDR2 SVGAGI come from the germline V gene (reference sequence). The CDR3 is made up of 14 amino acids. CDR3 in amino acids: CASTRGSSINEQFF.

The chain is built from TRBV14 and TRBJ1-1; TCRdb's D gene call, TRBD1, goes unchecked for lack of DNA. This CDR3 contains 15 residues. The germline V gene has CDR1 SGHDN and CDR2 FVKESK. The CDR3 loop is CASSGTGGLNTEAFF.

CDR3 sequence: CASSQDPPGTQETQYF. The V and J genes are TRBV4-1 and TRBJ2-5; TCRdb designates TRBD1, a call that cannot be tested without DNA. This CDR3 contains 16 residues. The germline CDR1 and CDR2 sequences are MGHRA and YSYEKL.

This chain links TRBV4-3 with TRBJ2-3; TCRdb designates TRBD2, a call that cannot be tested without DNA. The CDR3 length is 15 residues. Germline V gene sequence: CDR1 LGHNA, CDR2 YSLEER. The CDR3 protein is CASSQDREGLDTQYF.